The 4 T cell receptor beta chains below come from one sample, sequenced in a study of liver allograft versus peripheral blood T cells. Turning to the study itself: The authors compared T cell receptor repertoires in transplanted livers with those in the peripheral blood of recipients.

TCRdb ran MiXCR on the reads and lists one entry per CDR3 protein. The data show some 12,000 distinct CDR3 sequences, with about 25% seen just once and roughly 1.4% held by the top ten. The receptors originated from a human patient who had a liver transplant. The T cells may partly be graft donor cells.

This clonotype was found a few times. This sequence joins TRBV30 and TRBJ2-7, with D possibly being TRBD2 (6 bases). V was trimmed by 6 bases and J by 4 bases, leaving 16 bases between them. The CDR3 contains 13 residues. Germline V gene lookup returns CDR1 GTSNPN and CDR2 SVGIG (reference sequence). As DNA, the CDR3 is TGTGCCTGCCTCGGGGCCGGGGGTTACGAGCAGTACTTC. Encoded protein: CACLGAGGYEQYF. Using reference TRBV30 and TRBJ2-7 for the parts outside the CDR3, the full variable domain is SQTIHQWPATLVQPVGSPLSLECTVEGTSNPNLYWYRQAAGRGLQLLFYSVGIGQISSEVPQNLSASRPQDRQFILSSKKLLLSDSGFYLCACLGAGGYEQYFGPGTRLTVT.

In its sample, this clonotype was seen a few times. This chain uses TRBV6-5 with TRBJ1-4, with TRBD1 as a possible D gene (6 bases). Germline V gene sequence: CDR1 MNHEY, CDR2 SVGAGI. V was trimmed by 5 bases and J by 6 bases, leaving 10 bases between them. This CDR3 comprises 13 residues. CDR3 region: CASSPSGDEKLFF. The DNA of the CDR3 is TGTGCCAGCAGTCCCTCAGGGGATGAAAAACTGTTTTTT.

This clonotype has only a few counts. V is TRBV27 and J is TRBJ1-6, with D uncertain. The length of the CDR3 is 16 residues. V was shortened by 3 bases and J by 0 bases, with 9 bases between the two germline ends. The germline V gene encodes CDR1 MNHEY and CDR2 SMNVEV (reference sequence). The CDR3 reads CASSLRDHSYNSPLHF. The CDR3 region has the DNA TGTGCCAGCAGTTTGAGAGACCACTCCTATAATTCACCCCTCCACTTT.

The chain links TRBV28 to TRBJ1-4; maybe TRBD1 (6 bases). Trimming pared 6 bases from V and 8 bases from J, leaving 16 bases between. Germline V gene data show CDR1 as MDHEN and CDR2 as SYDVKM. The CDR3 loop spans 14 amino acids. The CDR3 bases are TGTGCCAGCAGGGAGGAGGGGGGCTTGGAAAAACTGTTTTTT. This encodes CASREEGGLEKLFF.